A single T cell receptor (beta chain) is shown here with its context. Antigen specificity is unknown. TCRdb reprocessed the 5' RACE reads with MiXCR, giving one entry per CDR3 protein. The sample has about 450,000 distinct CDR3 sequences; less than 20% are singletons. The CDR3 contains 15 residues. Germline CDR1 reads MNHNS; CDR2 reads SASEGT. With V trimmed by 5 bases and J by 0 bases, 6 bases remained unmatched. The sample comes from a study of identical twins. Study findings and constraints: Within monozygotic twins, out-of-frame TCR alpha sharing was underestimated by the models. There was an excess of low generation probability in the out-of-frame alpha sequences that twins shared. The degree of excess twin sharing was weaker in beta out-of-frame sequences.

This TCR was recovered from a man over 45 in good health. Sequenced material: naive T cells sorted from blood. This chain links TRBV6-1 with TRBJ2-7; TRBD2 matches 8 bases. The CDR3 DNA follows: TGTGCCAGCAGTACCGGGGGGGTAAGCTCCTACGAGCAGTACTTC. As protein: CASSTGGVSSYEQYF.